These 23 T cell receptor beta chains came from one sample sequenced in a study of control samples from healthy donors and cancer patients. Method: immunoSEQ multiplex PCR; TCRdb's copy keeps in-frame clones and lacks some. Among 350,000 to 450,000 clones listed, around nine tenths were seen once. The material sequenced was PBMCs. The receptors were gathered from a man aged 40-49 years with head and neck cancer.

This clone has a handful of counts. The rearrangement uses TRBV4-1 and TRBJ2-5, with TRBD1 as a possible D gene (6 bases). This CDR3 region has 13 residues. Trimming removed 3 bases at V and 3 bases at J, with 8 bases between. Germline V gene data show CDR1 as MGHRA and CDR2 as YSYEKL. DNA for the CDR3: TGCGCCAGCAGCCAGGCAGGGGAAGAGACCCAGTACTTC. This encodes CASSQAGEETQYF.

The chain joins TRBV5-1 to TRBJ2-7; TRBD1 matches at 7 bases. Germline V lookup: CDR1 SGHRS, CDR2 YFSETQ. The ends lost 2 bases at V and 6 bases at J; junction bases unmatched: 5. This CDR3 region has 13 residues. This CDR3 reads CASSLTGVPEQYF. The DNA for the CDR3 is TGCGCCAGCAGCTTAACAGGGGTACCCGAGCAGTACTTC.

The rearrangement joins TRBV11-1 to TRBJ2-7, with TRBD1 matching 8 bases. The CDR3 length is 15 residues. CDR1 SGHAT and CDR2 FQDESV come from the germline V gene (reference sequence). V shed 3 bases and J 2 bases; nucleotides not matched to a gene: 6. CDR3 sequence: CASSFRGQGAYEQYF. As DNA, the CDR3 is TGTGCCAGCAGCTTTAGAGGACAGGGTGCCTACGAGCAGTACTTC.

The chain uses TRBV30 and TRBJ1-5; D is ambiguous. The CDR3 has 13 residues. The V end was cut by 1 base, the J end by 0 bases, with 4 bases between. CDR1 and CDR2 (germline): GTSNPN, SVGIG (reference sequence). DNA of the CDR3: TGTGCCTGGAGTGGGGATAGCAATCAGCCCCAGCATTTT. The encoded protein is CAWSGDSNQPQHF.

The chain employs TRBV4-2 and TRBJ1-5, with 12 bases fitting TRBD1. CDR3 size: 15 residues. The germline V gene has CDR1 LGHNA and CDR2 YNFKEQ. With 4 bases clipped from V and 4 bases from J, the junction kept 2 bases outside the gene matches. CDR3 in DNA: TGTGCCAGCAGCCGGGACAGGGGGCAGAATCAGCCCCAGCATTTT. Amino acid sequence: CASSRDRGQNQPQHF.

This chain connects TRBV5-4 to TRBJ2-1; 11 bases are a match to TRBD2. The CDR3 spans 18 residues. Germline CDR1 SGHNT, CDR2 YYREEE (reference sequence). The trim removed 7 bases at V and 0 bases at J, leaving 12 bases unmatched. The CDR3 sequence: CASGSGGLAASSYNEQFF. The DNA of the CDR3 is TGTGCCAGCGGCTCCGGGGGACTAGCGGCGAGCTCCTACAATGAGCAGTTCTTC. Full variable domain (rest looked up from reference TRBV5-4 and TRBJ2-1): ETGVTQSPTHLIKTRGQQVTLRCSSQSGHNTVSWYQQALGQGPQFIFQYYREEENGRGNFPPRFSGLQFPNYSSELNVNALELDDSALYLCASGSGGLAASSYNEQFFGPGTRLTVL.

CDR3 nucleotides: TGCGCCAGCAGCTGGCGACAGGGCAACTACGAGCAGTACTTC. Its translation: CASSWRQGNYEQYF. The rearrangement uses TRBV5-1 and TRBJ2-7; the match to TRBD1 covers 7 bases. V lost 3 bases to trimming and J lost 3 bases; unmatched junction nucleotides: 6. CDR1 is SGHRS, CDR2 YFSETQ, per germline. The CDR3 is made up of 14 amino acids.

This sequence joins TRBV6-5 and TRBJ1-3; D call uncertain. This CDR3 contains 16 residues. Germline CDR1 is MNHEY and CDR2 is SVGAGI. Trimming removed 2 bases from V and 0 bases from J, with 11 bases in between. Here the CDR3 reads CASSYDIRFSGNTIYF. The CDR3 nucleotides are TGTGCCAGCAGTTACGACATCAGATTCTCTGGAAACACCATATATTTT.

The J gene is TRBJ2-7, the V gene TRBV28; possibly TRBD1 or TRBD2 for D (5 bases each). Trimming shortened V by 2 bases and J by 6 bases, and 23 bases separated the two germline ends. The CDR3 is 17 amino acids. From germline, CDR1 is MDHEN and CDR2 SYDVKM. The CDR3: CASSLSLGDLKISEQYF. Written as DNA, the CDR3 is TGTGCCAGCAGTTTAAGCCTGGGGGACCTAAAAATCAGCGAGCAGTACTTC. Filled out from reference TRBV28 and TRBJ2-7, the complete variable domain reads DVKVTQSSRYLVKRTGEKVFLECVQDMDHENMFWYRQDPGLGLRLIYFSYDVKMKEKGDIPEGYSVSREKKERFSLILESASTNQTSMYLCASSLSLGDLKISEQYFGPGTRLTVT.

The CDR3 nucleotides read TGTGCCACCGCAGAAGGAAGGACAGGGTCCTACGAGCAGTACTTC. Translation gives CATAEGRTGSYEQYF. V and J are TRBV6-6 and TRBJ2-7; TRBD1 matches at 8 bases. The germline V gene has CDR1 MNHNY and CDR2 SVGAGI (reference sequence). The CDR3 runs 15 residues. The V and J ends lost 10 bases and 1 base, in that order; junction bases with no gene match: 12.

CDR3 region: CAIQEEGARYNEGYTF. CDR3 DNA: TGTGCCATTCAGGAGGAGGGGGCGCGATACAATGAGGGCTACACCTTC. The V call is TRBV28, the J call TRBJ1-2; 7 nucleotides match TRBD1. The CDR3 is made up of 16 amino acids. Looked up from germline, CDR1 is MDHEN and CDR2 is SYDVKM. V shed 10 bases and J 8 bases; nucleotides not matched to a gene: 22.

The V gene is TRBV1, the J gene TRBJ1-1; TRBD1, as called in the table, went unchecked against the DNA. TRBV1 is listed as a pseudogene. This CDR3 comprises 17 residues. CDR3 nucleotide sequence: TGCACCAGCAGCCATTTCGCCGCTAGACAGCTGAACACTGAAGCTTTCTTT. This sequence encodes CTSSHFAARQLNTEAFF.

The chain is built from TRBV23-1 and TRBJ2-7, with D possibly TRBD2 on 6 matching bases. TRBV23-1 is assigned to the ORF class and has an uncertain function. V lost 1 base, J lost 5 bases, and 12 bases lay in between. CDR3 length: 14 amino acids. Here the CDR3 DNA reads TGCGCCAGCAGTCAATTCGGGAGTTTCGACGAGCAGTACTTC. It encodes CASSQFGSFDEQYF.

This clone was seen a single time. The genes are TRBV30 and TRBJ2-5; no clear D gene. V lost 3 bases and J lost 1, with 9 bases in between. Germline CDR1 and CDR2: GTSNPN and SVGIG (reference sequence). The CDR3 sequence is 13 residues long. The CDR3 is CAWSLSSQETQYF. In nucleotides, the CDR3 is TGTGCCTGGAGCCTCAGTTCCCAAGAGACCCAGTACTTC.

This chain links TRBV10-1 with TRBJ2-1; D unclear. Germline V CDR1 and CDR2: WNHNN, SYGVQD (reference sequence). V gave up 1 base and J gave up 8 bases, with 12 bases separating them. The CDR3 length is 14 residues. The CDR3 DNA sequence: TGCGCCAGCAGTGAGTGGCGGTTAAACGATGAGCAGTTCTTC. It is translated as CASSEWRLNDEQFF.

CDR3 nucleotide sequence: TGTGCCAGCAGCCCCCGTCAGTCGGACTGGCGCAATGAGCAGTTCTTC. It specifies CASSPRQSDWRNEQFF. This sequence joins TRBV9 and TRBJ2-1; a weak D match, TRBD2 (5 bases). Germline V gives CDR1 SGDLS, CDR2 YYNGEE. V was clipped by 4 bases and J by 6 bases, with 20 bases between them. The CDR3 runs to 16 residues. Based on the CDR3 plus reference TRBV9 and TRBJ2-1, the full variable domain is DSGVTQTPKHLITATGQRVTLRCSPRSGDLSVYWYQQSLDQGLQFLIQYYNGEERAKGNILERFSAQQFPDLHSELNLSSLELGDSALYFCASSPRQSDWRNEQFFGPGTRLTVL.

This chain uses TRBV28 with TRBJ1-1, with unresolved D. This CDR3 has 12 amino acids. The V gene lost 2 bases and the J gene lost 12 bases, with 13 bases spanning the gap. Per germline, CDR1 MDHEN and CDR2 SYDVKM. CDR3 loop: CASSLSPHHSFF. CDR3 sequence (DNA): TGTGCCAGCAGTTTAAGCCCTCATCATTCTTTCTTT. The variable domain in full, completed from reference TRBV28 and TRBJ1-1, reads DVKVTQSSRYLVKRTGEKVFLECVQDMDHENMFWYRQDPGLGLRLIYFSYDVKMKEKGDIPEGYSVSREKKERFSLILESASTNQTSMYLCASSLSPHHSFFGQGTRLTVV.

The rearrangement links TRBV18 to TRBJ2-1; unclear D gene. V was clipped by 3 bases and J by 0 bases, with 18 bases between them. Germline V gene data show CDR1 as KGHSH and CDR2 as LQKENI. This CDR3 region has 18 residues. Written as DNA, the CDR3 is TGTGCCAGCTCACCCGATATGGGCCACCCCAGCTCCTACAATGAGCAGTTCTTC. Amino acids: CASSPDMGHPSSYNEQFF.

This rearrangement joins TRBV19 to TRBJ1-6; possible D gene TRBD1, 5 bases. V lost 3 bases and J 3 bases, leaving 12 bases between the germline ends. The CDR3 is 16 residues long. CDR1 is LNHDA and CDR2 is SQIVND in the germline V gene (reference sequence). The CDR3: CASSITGSDYNSPLHF. The CDR3 DNA is TGTGCCAGTAGTATCACAGGAAGTGACTATAATTCACCCCTCCACTTT.

The rearrangement uses TRBV5-4 and TRBJ1-1; D possibly corresponds to TRBD1 (5 bases). The length of the CDR3 is 14 residues. CDR1 is SGHNT, CDR2 YYREEE, per germline (reference sequence). Trimming cost V 5 bases and J 1 base, with 12 bases left between them. CDR3 DNA: TGTGCCAGCAGGGAGGGACGGCAGAACACTGAAGCTTTCTTT. This translates into CASREGRQNTEAFF.

The chain carries TRBV6-4 and TRBJ2-7; D not resolved. Trimming left V 8 bases short and J 4 bases short, with 18 bases between. In germline, CDR1 is MRHNA, CDR2 SNTAGT. The CDR3 contains 14 residues. CDR3 protein: CASPNKRAGYEQYF. CDR3 nucleotide sequence: TGTGCCAGCCCTAACAAAAGGGCTGGATACGAGCAGTACTTC.

The chain joins TRBV5-6 to TRBJ2-7, with 13 bases fitting TRBD2. The V segment lost 4 bases and the J segment 2 bases; nucleotides outside the gene matches: 9. The length of the CDR3 is 17 residues. Germline CDR1 SGHDT, CDR2 YYEEEE. The CDR3 DNA sequence: TGTGCCAGCAGCCTGACTAGCGGGGGGCCACGAACCTACGAGCAGTACTTC. It encodes CASSLTSGGPRTYEQYF.

The rearrangement uses TRBV11-2 and TRBJ1-1; D is possibly TRBD1 (6 bases). V lost 1 base and J 10 bases, leaving 10 bases between the germline ends. The germline gives CDR1 SGHAT, CDR2 FQNNGV. The CDR3 is 12 residues long. The CDR3 region has the DNA TGTGCCAGCAGCTTAGGACAGGAGGGAGCTTTCTTT. Protein sequence: CASSLGQEGAFF.